The 32 T cell receptor beta chains listed next were all sequenced from one sample in a study of vaccination effects on CD4 cells after COVID-19. No antigen has been assigned to these receptors. Pools of viral peptides were used by the ViraFEST assay to expand antigen-specific CD4+ T cells ahead of sequencing. Cultured cells yielded isolated CD4+ T cells after 10 to 11 days. SARS-CoV-2 infection was confirmed by PCR in the person between March and December 2020. The protocol was immunoSEQ multiplex PCR, while the TCRdb copy is restricted to in-frame clones and leaves out a portion. The sample yields 70,000 or so clones, around 70% seen once. This material consisted of CD4+ T cells from PBMCs cultured with HIV peptides, taken before COVID-19 vaccination. Subset reported: HIV-1 Nef peptide pool negative control/reference culture. The receptors originated from a human donor who had a prior SARS-CoV-2 infection.

The genes are TRBV5-4 and TRBJ1-2; the D is unclear. CDR1 and CDR2 from the germline V gene are SGHNT and YYREEE (reference sequence). The CDR3 length is 13 residues. V was clipped by 4 bases and J by 8 bases, with 15 bases between them. CDR3 in amino acids: CASSTAEEEGYTF. Written as DNA, the CDR3 is TGTGCCAGCAGCACTGCTGAGGAGGAGGGCTACACCTTC.

The chain has TRBV5-1 and TRBJ2-5; the D is unclear. CDR1 is SGHRS and CDR2 is YFSETQ in the germline V gene. The V end was cut by 0 bases, the J end by 2 bases, with 17 bases between. This CDR3 is built from 17 residues. CDR3 sequence reads: CASSLGLSGPLQETQYF. CDR3 DNA: TGCGCCAGCAGCTTGGGTCTGAGTGGGCCACTACAAGAGACCCAGTACTTC.

The rearrangement links TRBV6-5 to TRBJ2-2; a weak D match, TRBD2 (6 bases). Germline CDR1 MNHEY, CDR2 SVGAGI. Deletions cut 6 bases from V and 2 bases from J, with 13 bases between. The CDR3 runs 15 residues. The CDR3 sequence: CASSRLSGNTGELFF. DNA for the CDR3: TGTGCCAGCAGCCGGCTTAGCGGAAACACCGGGGAGCTGTTTTTT.

This clone has only a few counts. CDR3 sequence (DNA): TGTGCCAGTCGAGACAGGATTAGCAATCAGCCCCAGCATTTT. Its translation: CASRDRISNQPQHF. The rearrangement joins TRBV2 to TRBJ1-5, with D maybe TRBD1 (6 bases). V lost 9 bases and J 0 bases, leaving 12 bases between the germline ends. Germline V gene sequence: CDR1 SNHLY, CDR2 FYNNEI. The CDR3 sequence is 14 residues long.

V gene TRBV29-1 combines with J gene TRBJ2-3; tentatively, D is TRBD1 (5 bases). Per germline, CDR1 SQVTM and CDR2 ANQGSEA. The V gene lost 6 bases and the J gene lost 3 bases, with 19 bases spanning the gap. The CDR3 totals 15 residues. The CDR3 reads CSVDTGSSGTDTQYF. The CDR3 bases are TGCAGCGTGGATACAGGATCTTCTGGGACAGATACGCAGTATTTT.

The CDR3 sequence is CALIGRVPGVPRGYTF. As DNA, the CDR3 is TGTGCCCTTATTGGGAGAGTGCCCGGAGTCCCGCGGGGCTACACCTTC. J is TRBJ1-2 and V is TRBV21-1. TRBV21-1 is reported as a pseudogene. This CDR3 has 16 residues.

This clone has more than one count but fewer than ten. The chain is built from TRBV7-2 and TRBJ2-3, with TRBD2 as a possible D gene (5 bases). Germline V gene sequence: CDR1 SGHTA, CDR2 FQGNSA. Trimming removed 5 bases at V and 4 bases at J, with 13 bases between. This CDR3 is 14 amino acids long. The CDR3, as DNA: TGTGCCAGCAGCCGGGAACAGTACGCAGATACGCAGTATTTT. It yields the protein CASSREQYADTQYF. Full variable domain (missing parts from reference TRBV7-2 and TRBJ2-3): GAGVSQSPSNKVTEKGKDVELRCDPISGHTALYWYRQSLGQGLEFLIYFQGNSAPDKSGLPSDRFSAERTGGSVSTLTIQRTQQEDSAVYLCASSREQYADTQYFGPGTRLTVL.

This sequence joins TRBV19 and TRBJ1-3; TRBD1 agrees at 9 bases. Germline CDR1 is LNHDA and CDR2 is SQIVND (reference sequence). The CDR3 is 15 amino acids. J was trimmed by 4 bases and V by 6 bases; bases with no gene match: 7. CDR3 DNA sequence: TGTGCCAGTAGCCCGGACAGGGGAAGCGGAAACACCATATATTTT. Its translation: CASSPDRGSGNTIYF.

V gene TRBV18 combines with J gene TRBJ1-2; D may be TRBD1 (5 bases). V shed 3 bases and J shed 4 bases, with 12 bases lying between them. The CDR3 is 14 residues long. Looked up from germline, CDR1 is KGHSH and CDR2 is LQKENI. The CDR3 is CASSPQGSLYGYTF. In DNA form, the CDR3 reads TGTGCCAGCTCACCCCAGGGCTCGCTCTATGGCTACACCTTC.

The chain carries TRBV7-2 and TRBJ1-2; the match to TRBD1 covers 9 bases. Trimming took 1 base from V and 8 from J; bases not matched to a gene: 8. There are 15 residues in the CDR3. Germline CDR1 reads SGHTA; CDR2 reads FQGNSA. CDR3 protein: CASSLVYRGQEGYTF. The CDR3 nucleotides are TGTGCCAGCAGCTTAGTTTACAGGGGGCAGGAGGGCTACACCTTC.

The chain is built from TRBV13 and TRBJ2-3; D unresolved. The CDR3 is 12 residues long. V was trimmed by 4 bases and J by 2 bases, leaving 4 bases between them. Per the germline V gene, CDR1 is PRHDT and CDR2 is FYEKMQ (reference sequence). The CDR3 region has the DNA TGTGCCAGCAGCTATTACACAGATACGCAGTATTTT. Its translation is CASSYYTDTQYF.

This clone was observed once. CDR3 coding DNA: TGTGCCAGTAGGGAAGGAAATTCACCCCTCCACTTT. Its translation is CASREGNSPLHF. The V call is TRBV19, the J call TRBJ1-6, with no clear D. Germline loops: CDR1 LNHDA, CDR2 SQIVND (reference sequence). The germline V and J ends were trimmed by 6 bases and 7 bases, with 7 bases remaining between them. There are 12 residues in the CDR3.

The chain carries TRBV10-3 and TRBJ2-7; D may be TRBD2 (5 bases). Germline CDR1 and CDR2: ENHRY and SYGVKD. The V and J ends lost 2 bases and 7 bases respectively, with 9 bases between them. The CDR3 sequence is 12 residues long. The CDR3 spells CAISETRREQYF. Written as DNA, the CDR3 is TGTGCCATCAGTGAGACTAGACGGGAGCAGTACTTC.

The rearrangement links TRBV9 to TRBJ2-1, with 9 bases that match TRBD2. This CDR3 is built from 15 residues. Germline V gene data show CDR1 as SGDLS and CDR2 as YYNGEE. Trimming at V came to 2 bases and at J to 7 bases, leaving 7 bases not matched to a gene. CDR3 DNA: TGTGCCAGCAGCGTTAGCGGGAGCGGGGGTAATGAGCAGTTCTTC. Protein: CASSVSGSGGNEQFF.

This clone was counted a few times. The rearrangement links TRBV6-4 to TRBJ2-3; 10 positions match TRBD2. The junction had 7 bases not matched to a gene; V was cut back by 5 bases and J by 5 bases. This CDR3 has 15 amino acids. Germline CDR1 reads MRHNA; CDR2 reads SNTAGT. Here the CDR3 reads CASSPLAGVGDTQYF. The CDR3 DNA reads TGTGCCAGCAGTCCGCTAGCGGGAGTGGGAGATACGCAGTATTTT.

The chain carries TRBV6-5 and TRBJ2-5, with 7 bases identical to TRBD2. Germline V gene data show CDR1 as MNHEY and CDR2 as SVGAGI. CDR3 size: 15 residues. Unmatched junction bases numbered 6, after V lost 2 bases and J lost 3 bases. In nucleotides, the CDR3 is TGTGCCAGCAGTTACCCGGCGGCGGGGGAAGAGACCCAGTACTTC. Translating it yields CASSYPAAGEETQYF.

The CDR3 reads CATSIGTVTGELFF. The CDR3 bases are TGTGCCACCAGCATAGGTACCGTCACCGGGGAGCTGTTTTTT. The chain couples TRBV15 to TRBJ2-2; the D is unclear. The CDR3 runs to 14 residues. Germline V gene sequence: CDR1 LNHNV, CDR2 YYDKDF (reference sequence). Trimming pared 4 bases from V and 4 bases from J, leaving 10 bases between.

The chain employs TRBV5-8 and TRBJ1-6; D is undetermined. This CDR3 is built from 16 residues. The ends were cut back, 0 bases at V and 1 base at J, with 8 bases in the middle. Per germline, CDR1 SGHTS and CDR2 YDEGEE. The CDR3: CASSLGSYSYNSPLHF. In DNA, the CDR3 is TGTGCCAGCAGCTTGGGGAGTTATTCCTATAATTCACCCCTCCACTTT.

The gene calls are TRBV9 and TRBJ2-1, with 11 bases aligning to TRBD1. Germline lookup yields CDR1 SGDLS and CDR2 YYNGEE. The CDR3 has 16 residues. The trim removed 4 bases at V and 4 bases at J, leaving 7 bases unmatched. CDR3 loop: CASSPRTGGFYNEQFF. The CDR3 DNA reads as TGTGCCAGCAGCCCGCGGACAGGGGGCTTTTACAATGAGCAGTTCTTC.

The J gene is TRBJ2-1, the V gene TRBV10-3; no clear D. This CDR3 has 12 residues. Trimming removed 3 bases from V and 14 bases from J, with 14 bases in between. Germline-derived CDR1 and CDR2 are ENHRY and SYGVKD. CDR3 loop: CAISDQPNREFF. CDR3 sequence (DNA): TGTGCCATCAGTGATCAGCCTAACCGGGAGTTCTTC.

This clone has just a few counts. The CDR3 DNA sequence: TGCGCCAGCAGTACAGGGGGCCGCGATACGCAGTATTTT. It encodes CASSTGGRDTQYF. V gene TRBV5-1 combines with J gene TRBJ2-3; 9 bases are shared with TRBD1. The CDR3 runs to 13 residues. Losses at the gene ends were 5 bases for V and 6 bases for J; bases not matched to a gene: 4. The germline V gene has CDR1 SGHRS and CDR2 YFSETQ.

The chain couples TRBV11-1 to TRBJ2-2; D is unresolved. This CDR3 has 16 amino acids. Germline CDR1 SGHAT, CDR2 FQDESV (reference sequence). Trimming stripped 3 bases from V and 3 bases from J, with 14 bases between. The CDR3 DNA is TGTGCCAGCAGCTTTGGGCAGAACCCTTACACCGGGGAGCTGTTTTTT. Translation gives CASSFGQNPYTGELFF.

V and J are TRBV27 and TRBJ2-5, with TRBD1 identical over 10 bases. With 3 bases clipped from V and 5 bases from J, the junction kept 6 bases outside the gene matches. Germline assignment: CDR1 MNHEY and CDR2 SMNVEV (reference sequence). The CDR3 loop spans 15 amino acids. The CDR3 protein is CASSLGQGLGETQYF. CDR3 sequence (DNA): TGTGCCAGCAGTTTGGGACAGGGGCTTGGGGAGACCCAGTACTTC.

The rearrangement joins TRBV9 to TRBJ2-3; TRBD2 matches at 13 bases. The germline V gene has CDR1 SGDLS and CDR2 YYNGEE. The CDR3 runs 19 residues. The trim removed 4 bases at V and 0 bases at J, leaving 11 bases unmatched. The CDR3 sequence: CASSPFTSGGGPSTDTQYF. The DNA for the CDR3 is TGTGCCAGCAGCCCATTCACTAGCGGGGGGGGCCCTAGCACAGATACGCAGTATTTT.

The chain uses TRBV7-2 and TRBJ2-5, with D perhaps TRBD1 or TRBD2 (5 bases each). The V end was cut by 5 bases, the J end by 1 base, with 23 bases between. There are 18 residues in the CDR3. Germline V lookup: CDR1 SGHTA, CDR2 FQGNSA. CDR3 nucleotide sequence: TGTGCCAGCAGCCAAGACCCGGGGCGACTCGGAGGCCAAGAGACCCAGTACTTC. The encoded protein is CASSQDPGRLGGQETQYF.

The rearrangement links TRBV5-1 to TRBJ2-6, with TRBD2 matching 7 bases. The CDR3 has 17 residues. The J segment lost 0 bases and the V segment lost 1 base, leaving 4 bases of the junction unmatched. Germline V CDR1 and CDR2: SGHRS, YFSETQ. The CDR3 is CASSLSRGSSGANVLTF. The CDR3 nucleotides are TGCGCCAGCAGCTTGTCTCGCGGGAGCTCTGGGGCCAACGTCCTGACTTTC.

The chain couples TRBV7-2 to TRBJ2-1; D may be TRBD2 (5 bases). The CDR3 totals 15 residues. V was shortened by 5 bases and J by 3 bases, with 14 bases between the two germline ends. Germline loops: CDR1 SGHTA, CDR2 FQGNSA. The CDR3 protein is CASSQLFSVYNEQFF. The CDR3, as DNA: TGTGCCAGCAGCCAACTATTTAGCGTCTACAATGAGCAGTTCTTC.

The chain joins TRBV11-3 to TRBJ2-1, with 13 bases lining up with TRBD2. CDR1 SGHNT and CDR2 YENEEA come from the germline V gene. The CDR3 length is 15 residues. V lost 5 bases to trimming and J lost 9 bases; unmatched junction nucleotides: 7. CDR3 sequence: CASSITSGRAGEQFF. The CDR3 coding sequence is TGTGCCAGCAGCATCACTAGCGGGAGGGCCGGTGAGCAGTTCTTC.

This chain uses TRBV30 with TRBJ1-4, with D maybe TRBD1 (5 bases). Per the germline V gene, CDR1 is GTSNPN and CDR2 is SVGIG (reference sequence). The CDR3 is made up of 16 amino acids. V was cut by 2 bases and J by 8 bases, with 21 bases left in between. CDR3 coding DNA: TGTGCCTGGAGTTCGAGAGGGGAAGCATTGAGGGAAAAACTGTTTTTT. Encoded protein: CAWSSRGEALREKLFF.

The chain joins TRBV30 to TRBJ2-5; 11 nucleotides match TRBD2. This CDR3 region has 15 residues. V lost 5 bases to trimming and J lost 1 base; unmatched junction nucleotides: 6. CDR1 is GTSNPN and CDR2 is SVGIG in the germline V gene (reference sequence). The CDR3 DNA reads TGTGCCTGGGCCCTAACTAGCGGGGGCCAAGAGACCCAGTACTTC. Translating gives CAWALTSGGQETQYF.

The genes are TRBV4-2 and TRBJ2-5; 14 bases map to TRBD2. This CDR3 is 18 amino acids long. Trimming removed 2 bases from V and 5 bases from J; junction bases left unmatched: 10. The V gene's germline CDR1 is LGHNA and CDR2 YNFKEQ. CDR3 nucleotides: TGTGCCAGCAGCCAAAGTGGCTGGACTAGCGGGGGGAGGGAGACCCAGTACTTC. This encodes CASSQSGWTSGGRETQYF.

V usage is TRBV30 and J usage is TRBJ2-5; 9 bases align to TRBD1. The CDR3 loop spans 17 amino acids. The ends lost 2 bases at V and 2 bases at J; junction bases unmatched: 12. CDR1 is GTSNPN, CDR2 SVGIG, per germline (reference sequence). CDR3 loop: CAWSHHIGQGRQETQYF. CDR3 sequence (DNA): TGTGCCTGGAGTCATCACATCGGACAGGGGAGACAAGAGACCCAGTACTTC. The full variable domain, completed using reference TRBV30 and TRBJ2-5, is SQTIHQWPATLVQPVGSPLSLECTVEGTSNPNLYWYRQAAGRGLQLLFYSVGIGQISSEVPQNLSASRPQDRQFILSSKKLLLSDSGFYLCAWSHHIGQGRQETQYFGPGTRLLVL.